Presented here are 21 T cell receptor beta chains from one specimen sequenced in a study of identical twins (dated by TCRdb to 2016 to 2017). The library came from 5' RACE. Sequenced using an Illumina HiSeq 2000. TCRdb passed the public sequencing reads through fastp at Q25 and MiXCR, retaining productive beta sequences. Rows with one shared CDR3 protein collapse into an entry with the most common genes and DNA. In all, the sample holds some 1,600,000 distinct CDR3 sequences, and more than 30% of those were seen once. The ten biggest clones cover 0.27% of the sample. Source material: cord blood. These receptors originate from a newborn girl in good health.

The chain couples TRBV7-2 to TRBJ2-5; weak D call: TRBD1 (6 bases). Between the trimmed V and J ends, which lost 5 bases and 4 bases, there was a span of 23 bases. The germline gives CDR1 SGHTA, CDR2 FQGNSA. The CDR3 has 17 amino acids. CDR3 protein: CASSIIGVKDSGETQYF. The CDR3 nucleotides read TGTGCCAGCAGCATTATAGGGGTAAAGGACAGCGGAGAGACCCAGTACTTC.

The CDR3: CASSPGLVGDTQYF. The CDR3 DNA reads as TGCGCCAGCAGCCCAGGACTAGTGGGAGATACGCAGTATTTT. The rearrangement joins TRBV4-1 to TRBJ2-3; 7 bases agree with TRBD2. From germline, CDR1 is MGHRA and CDR2 YSYEKL. V trimming: 4 bases; J trimming: 5 bases; junction bases outside the gene matches: 6. This CDR3 region has 14 residues.

This sequence joins TRBV27 and TRBJ2-1; 9 bases align to TRBD2. This CDR3 is 16 amino acids long. J was trimmed by 5 bases and V by 3 bases; bases with no gene match: 8. CDR1 MNHEY and CDR2 SMNVEV come from the germline V gene (reference sequence). Here the CDR3 reads CASSFVRLAGHNEQFF. The CDR3 DNA sequence: TGTGCCAGCAGTTTCGTGAGGCTAGCGGGGCACAATGAGCAGTTCTTC.

This clonotype was counted between two and nine times. The V gene is TRBV5-1, the J gene TRBJ1-5; D may be TRBD1 (6 bases). Germline V gene lookup returns CDR1 SGHRS and CDR2 YFSETQ. This CDR3 contains 15 residues. Trimming took 0 bases from V and 7 from J, leaving 14 bases between them. The DNA for the CDR3 is TGCGCCAGCAGCTTGGATGGGGGGGCTGGACAGCCCCAGCATTTT. Translated, it gives CASSLDGGAGQPQHF.

The CDR3 protein is CATSDLYGQNGYTF. CDR3 sequence (DNA): TGTGCCACCAGTGACCTATACGGACAGAATGGCTACACCTTC. This sequence joins TRBV24-1 and TRBJ1-2, with a weak D call TRBD1 (6 bases). The germline V gene encodes CDR1 KGHDR and CDR2 SFDVKD. Trimming removed 4 bases at V and 6 bases at J, with 14 bases between. The CDR3 runs 14 residues.

This clonotype was seen a handful of times. The chain uses TRBV20-1 and TRBJ2-4; TRBD2 agrees at 8 bases. The DNA matches TRBJ2-7 better at its end, which makes the J call doubtful. The CDR3 is 14 residues long. Germline-derived CDR1 and CDR2 are DFQATT and SNEGSKA (reference sequence). The CDR3 DNA reads as TGCAGTGCTAGAGCAGCGGGAGATTGGTACGAGCAGTACTTC. Its protein product is CSARAAGDWYEQYF.

The V call is TRBV28, the J call TRBJ1-2, with 7 bases that match TRBD1. The CDR3 spans 16 residues. The germline V gene encodes CDR1 MDHEN and CDR2 SYDVKM. V lost 5 bases to trimming and J lost 3 bases; unmatched junction nucleotides: 12. Here the CDR3 reads CASSLSPRDRHYGYTF. CDR3 DNA sequence: TGTGCCAGCAGTCTTTCCCCCCGGGACAGACACTATGGCTACACCTTC.

The chain combines TRBV19 with TRBJ1-2; TRBD1 matches at 7 bases. This CDR3 spans 16 amino acids. After removal of 7 bases from V and 0 bases from J, the junction contained 11 bases not matched to a gene. CDR1 is LNHDA and CDR2 is SQIVND in the germline V gene (reference sequence). This CDR3 reads CASKVFSGTANYGYTF. In DNA, the CDR3 is TGTGCCAGTAAGGTCTTCTCCGGGACAGCTAACTATGGCTACACCTTC.

This clonotype was seen a few times. The V and J genes are TRBV29-1 and TRBJ2-7; 7 bases align to TRBD1. The V gene end was trimmed by 6 bases and the J gene end by 3 bases; junction bases not matched to a gene: 8. Germline CDR1 SQVTM, CDR2 ANQGSEA. The length of the CDR3 is 13 residues. Here the CDR3 DNA reads TGCAGCGTAGAACAGGGGCCCCTCTACGAGCAGTACTTC. Encoded protein: CSVEQGPLYEQYF.

The V call is TRBV3-1, the J call TRBJ2-7; D perhaps matches TRBD1 (5 bases). Germline V gene data show CDR1 as LGHDT and CDR2 as YNNKEL (reference sequence). V lost 3 bases and J lost 12, with 15 bases in between. The CDR3 is made up of 12 amino acids. This CDR3 reads CASSHREETRYF. DNA for the CDR3: TGTGCCAGCAGCCACAGGGAAGAGACCCGGTACTTC.

The rearrangement uses TRBV4-2 and TRBJ2-7; D is possibly TRBD1 (6 bases). V lost 0 bases to trimming and J lost 0 bases, with 9 bases between them. This CDR3 spans 15 amino acids. In germline, CDR1 is LGHNA, CDR2 YNFKEQ. The CDR3 DNA follows: TGTGCCAGCAGCCAAGAGGAAGGGGGCTCCTACGAGCAGTACTTC. This gives the protein CASSQEEGGSYEQYF.

The chain employs TRBV6-1 and TRBJ1-5; D unclear. This CDR3 contains 13 residues. The V end was cut by 7 bases, the J end by 3 bases, with 10 bases between. CDR1 and CDR2 from the germline V gene are MNHNS and SASEGT. CDR3 sequence (DNA): TGTGCCAGCATGACCCGGGTCAATCAGCCCCAGCATTTT. This translates into CASMTRVNQPQHF.

The V gene is TRBV5-6, the J gene TRBJ2-7, with D possibly matching TRBD2 (6 bases). V lost 4 bases and J 4 bases, leaving 24 bases between the germline ends. The CDR3 contains 17 residues. In germline, CDR1 is SGHDT, CDR2 YYEEEE. The CDR3 region is CASSRPVLRDGSYEQYF. The CDR3 DNA follows: TGTGCCAGCAGCCGGCCAGTCCTAAGGGACGGGAGTTACGAGCAGTACTTC.

This clonotype came up many times. The CDR3 DNA follows: TGTGCCAGCAGCGCCGGGACAGCCAAAAACATTCAGTACTTC. It translates to CASSAGTAKNIQYF. V is TRBV9 and J is TRBJ2-4, with D perhaps being TRBD1 or TRBD2 (5 bases each). CDR3 length: 14 amino acids. Between the trimmed V and J ends, which lost 3 bases and 0 bases, there was a span of 7 bases. Germline loops: CDR1 SGDLS, CDR2 YYNGEE. The entire variable domain, with the rest obtained from reference TRBV9 and TRBJ2-4, is as follows: DSGVTQTPKHLITATGQRVTLRCSPRSGDLSVYWYQQSLDQGLQFLIQYYNGEERAKGNILERFSAQQFPDLHSELNLSSLELGDSALYFCASSAGTAKNIQYFGAGTRLSVL.

The chain uses TRBV9 and TRBJ2-7, with TRBD1 matching over 7 bases. This CDR3 is built from 18 residues. Unmatched junction bases numbered 22, after V lost 3 bases and J lost 7 bases. Per the germline V gene, CDR1 is SGDLS and CDR2 is YYNGEE. CDR3 sequence (DNA): TGTGCCAGCAGCGCGGTAATCCAGAGGGGGCTTTTCTACAATGAGCAGTACTTC. Translating gives CASSAVIQRGLFYNEQYF.

V gene TRBV5-1 combines with J gene TRBJ2-3; perhaps TRBD2 as D (6 bases). Germline CDR1 SGHRS, CDR2 YFSETQ. V gave up 4 bases and J gave up 2 bases, with 11 bases separating them. This CDR3 is 14 amino acids long. The CDR3, as DNA: TGCGCCAGCAGCGGAGGGACTCTCACAGATACGCAGTATTTT. Translation: CASSGGTLTDTQYF.

The CDR3 spells CASIQLAGSTDTQYF. CDR3 nucleotides: TGTGCCAGCATCCAACTAGCGGGAAGCACAGATACGCAGTATTTT. This sequence joins TRBV27 and TRBJ2-3; 10 bases map to TRBD2. This CDR3 comprises 15 residues. CDR1 and CDR2 from the germline V gene are MNHEY and SMNVEV (reference sequence). Germline trimming cut 7 bases from V and 0 bases from J; bases unmatched to any gene: 4.

The table lists this clonotype with a few counts. The chain employs TRBV28 and TRBJ2-3, with D possibly matching TRBD1 (5 bases). V dropped 0 bases and J dropped 0 bases, with 13 bases sitting between them. Germline-derived CDR1 and CDR2 are MDHEN and SYDVKM. There are 17 residues in the CDR3. The CDR3 sequence is CASSLWGNRPSTDTQYF. CDR3 nucleotides: TGTGCCAGCAGTTTATGGGGAAACAGGCCTAGCACAGATACGCAGTATTTT.

This clonotype was counted a few times. The chain uses TRBV7-2 and TRBJ2-3; D is ambiguous. Between the trimmed V and J ends, which lost 10 bases and 6 bases, there was a span of 14 bases. Germline values: CDR1 SGHTA, CDR2 FQGNSA. The CDR3 runs 12 residues. Here the CDR3 reads CANGPSGDTQYF. CDR3 bases: TGTGCCAACGGCCCTAGTGGTGATACGCAGTATTTT.

The V call is TRBV29-1, the J call TRBJ2-3, with D possibly matching TRBD2 (7 bases). V lost 7 bases, J lost 4 bases, and 18 bases lay in between. The CDR3 is made up of 14 amino acids. The V gene's germline CDR1 is SQVTM and CDR2 ANQGSEA. The CDR3 sequence is CSAKRDKDPDTQYF. The CDR3 DNA reads as TGCAGCGCGAAGCGGGACAAGGACCCAGATACGCAGTATTTT.

The CDR3 loop reads CASISGGGNSLYNEQYF. Here the CDR3 DNA reads TGTGCCAGCATCAGTGGGGGGGGTAATTCCCTCTACAATGAGCAGTACTTC. The J gene is TRBJ2-1, the V gene TRBV28; 7 nucleotides align to TRBD2. With the DNA end fitting TRBJ2-7 better, the J assignment may be wrong. The CDR3 is 17 amino acids. Germline CDR1 and CDR2: MDHEN and SYDVKM.